This entry lists 5 T cell receptor beta chains sequenced from one sample in a study of cytomegalovirus exposure and HLA in healthy donors. The PCR contained 60 Vbeta and 13 Jbeta primers. Data came from immunoSEQ multiplex PCR; TCRdb stores just in-frame clones and leaves some out. The sample lists roughly 200,000 clones, about 70% occurring once. Sequenced sample: PBMCs. Every receptor here comes from a woman aged 25 to 39 in good health and CMV-seronegative.

This clone was seen only a few times. The J gene is TRBJ2-5, the V gene TRBV2; D is undetermined. This CDR3 contains 10 residues. Germline V gives CDR1 SNHLY, CDR2 FYNNEI. V was pared by 8 bases and J by 2 bases, with 3 bases between. CDR3: CASQQETQYF. CDR3 DNA sequence: TGTGCCAGCCAACAAGAGACCCAGTACTTC.

The gene calls are TRBV2 and TRBJ1-2, with D unresolved. The CDR3 consists of 13 residues. V lost 4 bases to trimming and J lost 4 bases, with 10 bases between them. Germline CDR1 SNHLY, CDR2 FYNNEI. The CDR3 DNA reads as TGTGCCAGCAGTGCGGTGGGCAGCTATGGCTACACCTTC. Translation gives CASSAVGSYGYTF. The full variable domain, with the rest looked up from reference TRBV2 and TRBJ1-2, is EPEVTQTPSHQVTQMGQEVILRCVPISNHLYFYWYRQILGQKVEFLVSFYNNEISEKSEIFDDQFSVERPDGSNFTLKIRSTKLEDSAMYFCASSAVGSYGYTFGSGTRLTVV.

The rearrangement joins TRBV19 to TRBJ2-5; D unresolved. The germline V gene encodes CDR1 LNHDA and CDR2 SQIVND (reference sequence). This CDR3 is built from 13 residues. Trimming removed 1 base from V and 3 bases from J, with 6 bases in between. The CDR3, as DNA: TGTGCCAGTAGTATAGCCGTTGAAGAGACCCAGTACTTC. It is translated as CASSIAVEETQYF.

V usage is TRBV21-1 and J usage is TRBJ2-7; the table's D gene call, TRBD1, was not cross checked with the DNA. TRBV21-1 is designated a pseudogene. This CDR3 spans 13 amino acids. The CDR3 DNA sequence: TGTGCCAGCAGCAAAGTGGCCTTTTTAGAGCAGTACTTC. Translated: CASSKVAFLEQYF.

This clone was recorded at least ten times. This sequence joins TRBV6-4 and TRBJ1-1; possible D gene TRBD1, 5 bases. Per the germline V gene, CDR1 is MRHNA and CDR2 is SNTAGT. The CDR3 is 13 amino acids. The germline V and J ends were trimmed by 3 bases and 1 base, with 6 bases remaining between them. The CDR3 reads CASSEQENTEAFF. The DNA of the CDR3 is TGTGCCAGCAGTGAACAGGAGAACACTGAAGCTTTCTTT.